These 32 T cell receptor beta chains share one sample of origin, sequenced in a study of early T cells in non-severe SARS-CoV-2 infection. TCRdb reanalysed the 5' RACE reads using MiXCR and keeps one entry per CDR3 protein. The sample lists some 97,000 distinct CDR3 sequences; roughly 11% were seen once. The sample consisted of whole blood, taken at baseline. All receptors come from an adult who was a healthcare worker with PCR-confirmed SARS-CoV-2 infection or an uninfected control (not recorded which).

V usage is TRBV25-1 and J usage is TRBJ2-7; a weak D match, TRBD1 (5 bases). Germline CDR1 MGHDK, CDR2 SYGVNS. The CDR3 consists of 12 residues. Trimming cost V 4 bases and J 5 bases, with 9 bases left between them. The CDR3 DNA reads TGTGCCAGCAGTGGGACAATGCACGAGCAGTACTTC. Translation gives CASSGTMHEQYF.

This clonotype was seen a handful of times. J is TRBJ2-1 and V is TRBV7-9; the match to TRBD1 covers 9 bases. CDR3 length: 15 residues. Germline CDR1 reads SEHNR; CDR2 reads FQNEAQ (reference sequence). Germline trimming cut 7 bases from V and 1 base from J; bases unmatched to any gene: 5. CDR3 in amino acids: CASMMGQGSYNEQFF. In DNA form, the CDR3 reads TGTGCCAGCATGATGGGACAGGGTTCCTACAATGAGCAGTTCTTC.

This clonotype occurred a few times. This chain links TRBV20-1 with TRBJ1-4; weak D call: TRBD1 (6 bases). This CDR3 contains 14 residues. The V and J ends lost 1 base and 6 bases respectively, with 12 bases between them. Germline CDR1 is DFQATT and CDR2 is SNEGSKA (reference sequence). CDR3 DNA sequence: TGCAGTGCTAGAGGCCGGGACATTTATGAAAAACTGTTTTTT. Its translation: CSARGRDIYEKLFF.

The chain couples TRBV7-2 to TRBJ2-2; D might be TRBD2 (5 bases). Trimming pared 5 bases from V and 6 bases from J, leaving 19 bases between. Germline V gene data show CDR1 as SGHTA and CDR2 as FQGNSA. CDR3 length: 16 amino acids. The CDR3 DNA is TGTGCCAGCAGCAAGAAAGAGGGAAGGGCGGCCGGGGAGCTGTTTTTT. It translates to CASSKKEGRAAGELFF.

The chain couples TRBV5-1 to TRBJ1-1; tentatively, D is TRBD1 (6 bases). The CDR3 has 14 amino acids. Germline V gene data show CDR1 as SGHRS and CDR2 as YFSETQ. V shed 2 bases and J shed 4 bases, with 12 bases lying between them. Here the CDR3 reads CASSFGGLGTEAFF. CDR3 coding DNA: TGCGCCAGCAGCTTTGGGGGGCTTGGCACTGAAGCTTTCTTT.

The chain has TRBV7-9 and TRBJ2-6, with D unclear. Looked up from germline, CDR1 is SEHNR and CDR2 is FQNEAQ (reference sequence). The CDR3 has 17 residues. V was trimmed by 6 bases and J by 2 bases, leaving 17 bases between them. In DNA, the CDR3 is TGTGCCAGCAGTCATCGACCCGCTAGGCCTGGGGCCAACGTCCTGACTTTC. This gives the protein CASSHRPARPGANVLTF.

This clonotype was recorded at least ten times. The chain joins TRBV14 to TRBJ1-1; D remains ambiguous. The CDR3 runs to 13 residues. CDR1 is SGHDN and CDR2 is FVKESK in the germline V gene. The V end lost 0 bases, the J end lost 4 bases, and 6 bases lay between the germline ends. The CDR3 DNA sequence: TGTGCCAGCAGCCAAGACGGGCCCACTGAAGCTTTCTTT. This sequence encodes CASSQDGPTEAFF.

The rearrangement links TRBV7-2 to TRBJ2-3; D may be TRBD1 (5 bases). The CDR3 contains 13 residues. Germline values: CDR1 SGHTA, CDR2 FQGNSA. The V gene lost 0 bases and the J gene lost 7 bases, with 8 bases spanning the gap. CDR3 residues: CASSLAGQNTQYF. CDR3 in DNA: TGTGCCAGCAGCTTAGCAGGACAAAATACGCAGTATTTT.

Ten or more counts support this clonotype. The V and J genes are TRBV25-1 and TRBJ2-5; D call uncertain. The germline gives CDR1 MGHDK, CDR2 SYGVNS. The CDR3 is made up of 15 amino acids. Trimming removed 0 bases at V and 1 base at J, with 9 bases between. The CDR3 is CASSEYGGSQETQYF. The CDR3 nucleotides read TGTGCCAGCAGTGAATATGGCGGCAGCCAAGAGACCCAGTACTTC.

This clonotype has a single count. The CDR3 DNA reads TGCAGCGTTGAAGATCGGTCCAGGGGAGGTTACGAGCAGTACTTC. Translated: CSVEDRSRGGYEQYF. The chain couples TRBV29-1 to TRBJ2-7; either TRBD1 or TRBD2 may supply D (6 bases each). Germline V lookup: CDR1 SQVTM, CDR2 ANQGSEA. V lost 0 bases and J lost 4, with 16 bases in between. The CDR3 consists of 15 residues.

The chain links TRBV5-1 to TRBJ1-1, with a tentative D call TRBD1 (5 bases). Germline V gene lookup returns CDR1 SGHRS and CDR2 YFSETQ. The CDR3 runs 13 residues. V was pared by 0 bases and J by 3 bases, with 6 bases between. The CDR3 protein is CASSLDRYTEAFF. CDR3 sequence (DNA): TGCGCCAGCAGCTTGGACAGGTACACTGAAGCTTTCTTT. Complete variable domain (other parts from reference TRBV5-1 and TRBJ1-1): KAGVTQTPRYLIKTRGQQVTLSCSPISGHRSVSWYQQTPGQGLQFLFEYFSETQRNKGNFPGRFSGRQFSNSRSEMNVSTLELGDSALYLCASSLDRYTEAFFGQGTRLTVV.

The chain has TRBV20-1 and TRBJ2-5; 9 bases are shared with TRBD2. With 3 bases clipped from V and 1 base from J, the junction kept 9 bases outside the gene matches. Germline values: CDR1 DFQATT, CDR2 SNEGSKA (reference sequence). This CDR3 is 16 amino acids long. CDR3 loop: CSASPLAGGVQETQYF. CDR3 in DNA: TGCAGTGCTAGTCCACTCGCGGGGGGGGTCCAAGAGACCCAGTACTTC.

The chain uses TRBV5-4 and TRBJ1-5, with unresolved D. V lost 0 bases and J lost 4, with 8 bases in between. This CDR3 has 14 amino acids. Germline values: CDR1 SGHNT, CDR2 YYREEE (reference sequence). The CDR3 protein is CASSLEGGNQPQHF. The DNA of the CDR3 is TGTGCCAGCAGCTTGGAAGGAGGTAATCAGCCCCAGCATTTT.

The CDR3 loop reads CASSLAGGRGLRSETQYF. The DNA of the CDR3 is TGTGCCAGCAGCTTAGCGGGCGGCAGGGGGCTCAGAAGCGAGACCCAGTACTTC. J is TRBJ2-5 and V is TRBV7-9; 8 positions agree with TRBD1. In germline, CDR1 is SEHNR, CDR2 FQNEAQ (reference sequence). Trimming at V came to 0 bases and at J to 5 bases, leaving 14 bases not matched to a gene. CDR3 size: 18 residues.

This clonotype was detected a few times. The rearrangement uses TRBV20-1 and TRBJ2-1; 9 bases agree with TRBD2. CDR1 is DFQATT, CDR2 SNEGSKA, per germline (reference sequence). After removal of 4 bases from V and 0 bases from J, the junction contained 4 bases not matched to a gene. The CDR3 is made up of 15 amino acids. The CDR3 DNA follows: TGCAGTGCTACTTTAGCGGGAGTCTCCTACAATGAGCAGTTCTTC. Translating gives CSATLAGVSYNEQFF.

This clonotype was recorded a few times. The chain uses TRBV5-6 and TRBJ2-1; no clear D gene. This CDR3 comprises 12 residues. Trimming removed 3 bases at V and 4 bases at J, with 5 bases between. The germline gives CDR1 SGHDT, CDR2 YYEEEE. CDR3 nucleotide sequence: TGTGCCAGCAGCTCGATTTACAATGAGCAGTTCTTC. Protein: CASSSIYNEQFF.

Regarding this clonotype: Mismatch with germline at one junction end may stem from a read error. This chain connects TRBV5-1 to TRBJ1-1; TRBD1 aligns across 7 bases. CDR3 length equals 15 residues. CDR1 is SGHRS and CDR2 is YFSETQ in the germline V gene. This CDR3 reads CACSGSTGVNTEAFF. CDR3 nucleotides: TGCGCCTGCAGCGGGTCAACAGGGGTGAACACTGAAGCTTTCTTT.

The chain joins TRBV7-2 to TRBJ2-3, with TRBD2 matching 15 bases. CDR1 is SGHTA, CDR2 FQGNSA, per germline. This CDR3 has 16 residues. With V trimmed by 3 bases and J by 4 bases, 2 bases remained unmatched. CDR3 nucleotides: TGTGCCAGCAGCTTCGGACTAGCGGGAGGGTCAGATACGCAGTATTTT. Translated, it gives CASSFGLAGGSDTQYF.

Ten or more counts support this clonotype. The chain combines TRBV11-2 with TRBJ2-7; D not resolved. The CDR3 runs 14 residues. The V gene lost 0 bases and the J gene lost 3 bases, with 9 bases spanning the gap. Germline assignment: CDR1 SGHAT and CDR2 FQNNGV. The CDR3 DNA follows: TGTGCCAGCAGCTTAGAGGATGGGAACTACGAGCAGTACTTC. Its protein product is CASSLEDGNYEQYF.

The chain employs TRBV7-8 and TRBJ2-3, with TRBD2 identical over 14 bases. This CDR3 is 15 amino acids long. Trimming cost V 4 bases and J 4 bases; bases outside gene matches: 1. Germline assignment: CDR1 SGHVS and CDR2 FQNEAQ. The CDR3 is CASSSGLAGADTQYF. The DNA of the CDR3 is TGTGCCAGCAGCTCGGGACTAGCGGGAGCAGATACGCAGTATTTT.

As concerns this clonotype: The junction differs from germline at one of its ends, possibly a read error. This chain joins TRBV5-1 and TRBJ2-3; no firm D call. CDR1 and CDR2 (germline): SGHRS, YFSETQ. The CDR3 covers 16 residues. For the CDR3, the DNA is TGCGCCAACAGCTTCCCCAGTTCTGAAATTTCAGATACGCAGTATTTT. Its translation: CANSFPSSEISDTQYF.

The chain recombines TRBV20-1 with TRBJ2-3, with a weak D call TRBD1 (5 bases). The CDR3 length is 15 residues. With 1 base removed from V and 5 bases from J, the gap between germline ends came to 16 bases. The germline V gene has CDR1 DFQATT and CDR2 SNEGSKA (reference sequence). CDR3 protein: CSARVQGEIGDTQYF. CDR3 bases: TGCAGTGCTAGAGTCCAGGGCGAGATCGGAGATACGCAGTATTTT.

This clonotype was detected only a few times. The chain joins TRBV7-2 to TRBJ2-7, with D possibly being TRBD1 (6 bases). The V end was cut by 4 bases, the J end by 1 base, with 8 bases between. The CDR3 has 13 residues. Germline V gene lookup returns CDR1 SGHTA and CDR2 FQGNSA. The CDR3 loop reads CASSYDRSYEQYF. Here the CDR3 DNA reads TGTGCCAGCAGCTACGACAGGTCCTACGAGCAGTACTTC. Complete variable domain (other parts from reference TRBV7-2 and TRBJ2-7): GAGVSQSPSNKVTEKGKDVELRCDPISGHTALYWYRQSLGQGLEFLIYFQGNSAPDKSGLPSDRFSAERTGGSVSTLTIQRTQQEDSAVYLCASSYDRSYEQYFGPGTRLTVT.

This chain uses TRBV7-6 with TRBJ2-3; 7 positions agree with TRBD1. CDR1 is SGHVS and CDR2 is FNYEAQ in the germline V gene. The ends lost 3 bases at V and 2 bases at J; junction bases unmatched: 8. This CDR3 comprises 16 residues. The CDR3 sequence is CASSFGPDRPTDTQYF. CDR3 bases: TGTGCCAGCAGCTTCGGCCCGGACAGGCCCACAGATACGCAGTATTTT.

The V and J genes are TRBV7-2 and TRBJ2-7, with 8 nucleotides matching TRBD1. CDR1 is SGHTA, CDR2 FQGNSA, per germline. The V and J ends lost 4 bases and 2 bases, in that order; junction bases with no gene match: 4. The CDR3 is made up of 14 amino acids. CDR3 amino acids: CASSYDRGPYEQYF. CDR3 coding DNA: TGTGCCAGCAGCTATGACAGGGGCCCCTACGAGCAGTACTTC.

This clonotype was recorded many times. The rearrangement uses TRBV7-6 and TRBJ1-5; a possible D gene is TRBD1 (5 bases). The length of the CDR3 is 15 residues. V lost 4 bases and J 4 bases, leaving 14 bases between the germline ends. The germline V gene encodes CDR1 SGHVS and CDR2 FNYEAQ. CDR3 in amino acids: CASSSGALGNQPQHF. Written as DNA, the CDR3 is TGTGCCAGCAGCTCCGGGGCTCTGGGGAATCAGCCCCAGCATTTT.

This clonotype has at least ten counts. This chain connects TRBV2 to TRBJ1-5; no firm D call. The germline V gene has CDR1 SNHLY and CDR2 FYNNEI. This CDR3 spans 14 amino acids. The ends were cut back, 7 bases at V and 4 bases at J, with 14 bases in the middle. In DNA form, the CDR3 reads TGTGCCAGCAAGGCAGCAAACCAGAATCAGCCCCAGCATTTT. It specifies CASKAANQNQPQHF.

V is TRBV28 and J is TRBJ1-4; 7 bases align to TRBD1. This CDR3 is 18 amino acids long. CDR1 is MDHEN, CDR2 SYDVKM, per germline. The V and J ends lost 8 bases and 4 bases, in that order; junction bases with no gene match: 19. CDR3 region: CASSPWGQGGMSNEKLFF. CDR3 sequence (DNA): TGTGCCAGCTCTCCCTGGGGGCAGGGGGGCATGAGTAATGAAAAACTGTTTTTT.

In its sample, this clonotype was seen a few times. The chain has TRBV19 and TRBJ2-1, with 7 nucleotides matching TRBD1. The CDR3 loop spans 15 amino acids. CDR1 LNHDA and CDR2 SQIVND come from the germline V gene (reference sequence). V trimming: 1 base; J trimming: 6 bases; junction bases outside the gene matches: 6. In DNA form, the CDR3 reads TGTGCCAGTAGTATAGCAGCGACAGGGTCCAATGAGCAGTTCTTC. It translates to CASSIAATGSNEQFF.

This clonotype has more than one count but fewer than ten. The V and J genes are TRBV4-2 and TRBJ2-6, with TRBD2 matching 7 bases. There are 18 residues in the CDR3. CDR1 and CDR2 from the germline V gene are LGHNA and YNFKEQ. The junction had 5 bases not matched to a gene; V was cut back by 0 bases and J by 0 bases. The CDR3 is CASSQDGRGNSGANVLTF. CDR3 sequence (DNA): TGTGCCAGCAGCCAAGATGGGCGGGGGAACTCTGGGGCCAACGTCCTGACTTTC.

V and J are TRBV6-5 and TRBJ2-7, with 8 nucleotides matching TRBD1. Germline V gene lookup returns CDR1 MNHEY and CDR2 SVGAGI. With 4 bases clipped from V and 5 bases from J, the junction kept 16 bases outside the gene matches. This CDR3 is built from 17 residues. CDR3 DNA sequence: TGTGCCAGCAGTTTCACAGCTGTTGGACAGGGTAGGGACGAGCAGTACTTC. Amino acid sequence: CASSFTAVGQGRDEQYF.

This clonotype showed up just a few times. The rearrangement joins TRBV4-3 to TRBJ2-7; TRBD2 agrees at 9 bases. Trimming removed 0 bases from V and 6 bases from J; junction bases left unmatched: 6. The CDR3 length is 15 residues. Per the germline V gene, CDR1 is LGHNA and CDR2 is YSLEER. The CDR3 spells CASSQDRVAGAEQYF. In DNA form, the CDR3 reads TGCGCCAGCAGCCAAGATCGAGTAGCGGGAGCCGAGCAGTACTTC.